Below, 23 T cell receptor beta chains from the same sample are listed, as sequenced in a study of glioma-infiltrating T cells after dendritic cell vaccination. The data were produced by immunoSEQ multiplex PCR, yet TCRdb's version contains in-frame clones alone and is incomplete. The table includes around 90,000 clones, 79% detected once. Sequenced here: blood, sampled before dendritic cell vaccination. All receptors come from a human donor with glioblastoma.

J is TRBJ2-7 and V is TRBV5-1; the D gene is possibly TRBD2 (5 bases). Germline CDR1 reads SGHRS; CDR2 reads YFSETQ. This CDR3 is built from 13 residues. Deletions cut 4 bases from V and 3 bases from J, with 11 bases between. Here the CDR3 reads CASSLDRGYEQYF. The CDR3 DNA is TGCGCCAGCAGCCTTGATCGGGGCTACGAGCAGTACTTC.

The chain combines TRBV14 with TRBJ1-2, with 10 bases aligning to TRBD1. There are 15 residues in the CDR3. Germline CDR1 and CDR2: SGHDN and FVKESK. V gave up 3 bases and J gave up 7 bases; unmatched junction bases: 8. The CDR3 region has the DNA TGTGCCAGCAGCCAGCCAGACAGGGGGCTGCTTGGCTACACCTTC. Protein product: CASSQPDRGLLGYTF.

V and J are TRBV28 and TRBJ2-7; no clear D gene. V dropped 2 bases and J dropped 5 bases, with 4 bases sitting between them. Germline V gives CDR1 MDHEN, CDR2 SYDVKM. The CDR3 is 11 amino acids. CDR3 bases: TGTGCCAGCAGTTTAATCAACGAGCAGTACTTC. This translates into CASSLINEQYF.

This chain connects TRBV7-9 to TRBJ2-1, with 7 bases lining up with TRBD1. The CDR3 consists of 15 residues. V shed 1 base and J 5 bases; nucleotides not matched to a gene: 5. Per germline, CDR1 SEHNR and CDR2 FQNEAQ (reference sequence). The CDR3 sequence is CASSLVGTANNEQFF. DNA of the CDR3: TGTGCCAGCAGCTTAGTCGGGACAGCTAACAATGAGCAGTTCTTC.

This clone was observed once. The V and J genes are TRBV6-9 and TRBJ2-5, with TRBD2 matching over 8 bases. Germline CDR1 is MNHGY and CDR2 is SVAAGI. After removal of 2 bases from V and 0 bases from J, the junction contained 14 bases not matched to a gene. This CDR3 region has 19 residues. As DNA, the CDR3 is TGTGCCAGCAGTTATATTGAGCGGGGGAGGGTCGGATACCAAGAGACCCAGTACTTC. It codes for CASSYIERGRVGYQETQYF.

The rearrangement links TRBV9 to TRBJ2-7; 8 bases match TRBD2. After removal of 3 bases from V and 9 bases from J, the junction contained 14 bases not matched to a gene. Germline V lookup: CDR1 SGDLS, CDR2 YYNGEE. The CDR3 contains 15 residues. The CDR3 reads CASSAFSGGPDTQYF. The CDR3 nucleotides read TGTGCCAGCAGCGCCTTCTCGGGAGGGCCCGATACGCAGTACTTC.

This rearrangement joins TRBV10-3 to TRBJ1-1; no firm D call. The CDR3 totals 11 residues. CDR1 and CDR2 from the germline V gene are ENHRY and SYGVKD. V was pared by 8 bases and J by 7 bases, with 11 bases between. The CDR3 nucleotides are TGTGCCATCGGGTCCGGGTTTGAAGCTTTCTTT. Its protein product is CAIGSGFEAFF.

This clone was found a few times. V and J are TRBV6-6 and TRBJ2-6; D is uncertain. V lost 6 bases and J lost 3, with 6 bases in between. The CDR3 loop spans 13 amino acids. CDR1 MNHNY and CDR2 SVGAGI come from the germline V gene (reference sequence). The DNA of the CDR3 is TGTGCCAGCAGCCTGCGTGGGGCCAACGTCCTGACTTTC. Translation gives CASSLRGANVLTF.

The chain has TRBV5-4 and TRBJ2-5; unclear D gene. The ends were cut back, 1 base at V and 5 bases at J, with 3 bases in the middle. The CDR3 contains 11 residues. Germline V CDR1 and CDR2: SGHNT, YYREEE (reference sequence). Here the CDR3 DNA reads TGTGCCAGCAGCTTGTATGAGACCCAGTACTTC. It is translated as CASSLYETQYF.

The rearrangement uses TRBV5-6 and TRBJ2-7; 7 bases are shared with TRBD2. V dropped 3 bases and J dropped 0; count of bases not matched to a gene: 6. CDR1 SGHDT and CDR2 YYEEEE come from the germline V gene. This CDR3 region has 15 residues. The CDR3 region is CASSSGGITSYEQYF. CDR3 sequence (DNA): TGTGCCAGCAGCTCCGGGGGGATTACCTCCTACGAGCAGTACTTC.

This sequence joins TRBV4-2 and TRBJ2-1; TRBD2 matches at 16 bases. Trimming at V came to 0 bases and at J to 0 bases, leaving 11 bases not matched to a gene. The CDR3 loop spans 22 amino acids. Germline CDR1 is LGHNA and CDR2 is YNFKEQ. The CDR3 loop reads CASSQDPTVGLAGGSSYNEQFF. The CDR3 bases are TGTGCCAGCAGCCAAGACCCCACAGTGGGACTAGCGGGGGGGAGCTCCTACAATGAGCAGTTCTTC.

This chain joins TRBV21-1 and TRBJ2-7; TRBD1, as called in the table, went unchecked against the DNA. TRBV21-1 is termed a pseudogene. The CDR3 has 14 amino acids. DNA for the CDR3: TGTGCCAGCAGCCACTCAACCGCAGGCTACGAGCAGTACTTC. This translates into CASSHSTAGYEQYF.

This chain's CDR3 is CASSPFREAEQFF. In DNA form, the CDR3 reads TGTGCCAGCAGCCCGTTTAGAGAGGCCGAGCAGTTCTTC. J is TRBJ2-1 and V is TRBV6-5; D not certain. This CDR3 spans 13 amino acids. Germline lookup yields CDR1 MNHEY and CDR2 SVGAGI. Trimming cost V 6 bases and J 10 bases, with 16 bases left between them.

This clone occurred once. J is TRBJ1-2 and V is TRBV5-1; a weak D match, TRBD1 (6 bases). Trimming removed 0 bases at V and 2 bases at J, with 8 bases between. Germline V gene sequence: CDR1 SGHRS, CDR2 YFSETQ. The CDR3 length is 14 residues. CDR3 nucleotides: TGCGCCAGCAGCTTGGCAGGGGAAAACTATGGCTACACCTTC. It codes for CASSLAGENYGYTF. The variable domain in full, completed from reference TRBV5-1 and TRBJ1-2, reads KAGVTQTPRYLIKTRGQQVTLSCSPISGHRSVSWYQQTPGQGLQFLFEYFSETQRNKGNFPGRFSGRQFSNSRSEMNVSTLELGDSALYLCASSLAGENYGYTFGSGTRLTVV.

The rearrangement uses TRBV28 and TRBJ1-1; 7 nucleotides line up with TRBD1. Germline assignment: CDR1 MDHEN and CDR2 SYDVKM. CDR3 length equals 11 residues. J lost 4 bases, V lost 11 bases, and 4 bases had no gene match. The CDR3 protein is CAGGGVTEAFF. DNA for the CDR3: TGTGCCGGAGGGGGCGTCACTGAAGCTTTCTTT. Based on the CDR3 plus reference TRBV28 and TRBJ1-1, the full variable domain is DVKVTQSSRYLVKRTGEKVFLECVQDMDHENMFWYRQDPGLGLRLIYFSYDVKMKEKGDIPEGYSVSREKKERFSLILESASTNQTSMYLCAGGGVTEAFFGQGTRLTVV.

The V and J genes are TRBV30 and TRBJ1-1; D gene ambiguous. V was pared by 1 base and J by 1 base, with 7 bases between. This CDR3 has 13 residues. CDR1 and CDR2 (germline): GTSNPN, SVGIG (reference sequence). In DNA, the CDR3 is TGTGCCTGGAGTGGGTACAAGAACACTGAAGCTTTCTTT. This codes for CAWSGYKNTEAFF.

The chain combines TRBV28 with TRBJ1-5, with TRBD1 identical over 9 bases. V lost 4 bases and J lost 8; bases outside the gene matches: 6. Per the germline V gene, CDR1 is MDHEN and CDR2 is SYDVKM. The CDR3 totals 14 residues. The CDR3 DNA follows: TGTGCCAGCAGTTCTGACAGGGGGGATGAGCCCCAGCATTTT. Translation: CASSSDRGDEPQHF.

V and J are TRBV5-1 and TRBJ2-5; D is perhaps TRBD1 (6 bases). Trimming removed 6 bases from V and 1 base from J, with 22 bases in between. Germline lookup yields CDR1 SGHRS and CDR2 YFSETQ. CDR3 length: 17 amino acids. CDR3: CASTLLSLDRTQETQYF. CDR3 nucleotides: TGCGCCAGCACTTTACTTTCTCTAGACAGGACCCAAGAGACCCAGTACTTC.

Worth noting for this clone: At one end the junction does not follow the germline gene, possibly because of a read error. Other DNA sequences of this sample code for an identical CDR3. The chain recombines TRBV29-1 with TRBJ1-1, with D unclear. The CDR3 is 13 amino acids. Germline values: CDR1 SQVTM, CDR2 ANQGSEA. CDR3 in DNA: TGCAGCGTTGTGAGGCAGATGAACACTGAAGCCTTCTTT. It translates to CSVVRQMNTEAFF.

This clone was picked up one time. The gene calls are TRBV5-1 and TRBJ1-3, with TRBD1 identical over 7 bases. V was clipped by 4 bases and J by 0 bases; unmatched bases: 7. Per germline, CDR1 SGHRS and CDR2 YFSETQ. This CDR3 has 16 residues. CDR3 loop: CASSPKQGNSGNTIYF. In nucleotides, the CDR3 is TGCGCCAGCAGCCCGAAACAGGGGAACTCTGGAAACACCATATATTTT. Based on the CDR3 plus reference TRBV5-1 and TRBJ1-3, the full variable domain is KAGVTQTPRYLIKTRGQQVTLSCSPISGHRSVSWYQQTPGQGLQFLFEYFSETQRNKGNFPGRFSGRQFSNSRSEMNVSTLELGDSALYLCASSPKQGNSGNTIYFGEGSWLTVV.

This sequence joins TRBV20-1 and TRBJ1-5; D unclear. V lost 6 bases and J 7 bases, leaving 4 bases between the germline ends. The germline V gene has CDR1 DFQATT and CDR2 SNEGSKA (reference sequence). This CDR3 is built from 9 residues. CDR3 in amino acids: CSASQPQHF. As DNA, the CDR3 is TGCAGTGCCTCCCAGCCCCAGCATTTT.

The chain links TRBV5-1 to TRBJ2-1; 9 bases align to TRBD1. CDR3 size: 14 residues. Germline assignment: CDR1 SGHRS and CDR2 YFSETQ. V shed 4 bases and J 8 bases; nucleotides not matched to a gene: 7. This CDR3 is CASSTGDRADEQFF. The CDR3, as DNA: TGCGCCAGCAGCACGGGGGACAGGGCCGATGAGCAGTTCTTC.

With respect to this clone: In the same sample, other DNA sequences code for this CDR3. J is TRBJ2-1 and V is TRBV5-1; 11 bases agree with TRBD2. Germline CDR1 reads SGHRS; CDR2 reads YFSETQ. The junction had 0 bases not matched to a gene; V was cut back by 0 bases and J by 4 bases. The CDR3 length is 15 residues. The CDR3 nucleotides are TGCGCCAGCAGCTTGGGACTAGCGGGATACAATGAGCAGTTCTTC. It codes for CASSLGLAGYNEQFF.